The present TCR beta chain was sequenced within a study of cytomegalovirus exposure and HLA in healthy donors. The overall study: The same platform was used for the roughly 120 validation repertoires as for the roughly 700 first-cohort repertoires, as reported in a later analysis.

The CDR3 loop spans 12 amino acids. In germline, CDR1 is SGHTA, CDR2 FQGNSA. The ends were cut back, 1 base at V and 15 bases at J, with 13 bases in the middle. TCRdb's table, derived via immunoSEQ multiplex PCR, lists solely in-frame clones and lacks some. The data contain under 200,000 clones, approximately 87% of them singletons. With regard to this clone: What it binds is unknown.

Study-level results: Among the CMV-associated chains, a few were confirmed in vitro as specific for CMV antigens.

The sequence was obtained from a woman in her thirties in good health and CMV-seronegative. The sample comprised PBMCs. The chain joins TRBV7-2 to TRBJ2-1; D perhaps matches TRBD1 (7 bases). CDR3 nucleotide sequence: TGTGCCAGCAGCTTAGGGCGTCAGGGGGGGTTCTTC. Protein sequence: CASSLGRQGGFF.